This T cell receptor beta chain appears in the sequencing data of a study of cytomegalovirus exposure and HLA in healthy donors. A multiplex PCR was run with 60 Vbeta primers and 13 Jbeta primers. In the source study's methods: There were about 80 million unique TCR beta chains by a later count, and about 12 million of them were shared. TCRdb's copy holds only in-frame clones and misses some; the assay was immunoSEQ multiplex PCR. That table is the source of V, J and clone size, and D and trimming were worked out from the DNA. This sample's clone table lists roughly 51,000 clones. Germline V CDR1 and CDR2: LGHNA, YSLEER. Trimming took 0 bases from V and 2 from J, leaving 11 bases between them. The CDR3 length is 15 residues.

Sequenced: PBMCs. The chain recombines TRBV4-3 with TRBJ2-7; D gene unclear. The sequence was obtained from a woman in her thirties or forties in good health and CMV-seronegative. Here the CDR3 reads CASSQESAVAYEQYF. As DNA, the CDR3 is TGCGCCAGCAGCCAAGAGTCGGCGGTGGCCTACGAGCAGTACTTC.